The 8 T cell receptor beta chains below all came from one sample that was sequenced in a study of blood T cell repertoires in COVID-19. The assay was immunoSEQ multiplex PCR, and TCRdb's table has in-frame clones only and misses some. There are 200,000 to 250,000 clones in the sample; roughly four fifths occur only once, and around 1.8% lies in the top ten. Sequenced: PBMCs or T cells enriched from blood (not recorded which). These TCRs come from a man aged 60 to 75 who had recovered from COVID-19.

This clone occurred once. This chain connects TRBV9 to TRBJ1-3, with D possibly being TRBD1 (6 bases). Germline V CDR1 and CDR2: SGDLS, YYNGEE. The CDR3 totals 14 residues. V gave up 0 bases and J gave up 4 bases, with 8 bases separating them. The CDR3 DNA follows: TGTGCCAGCAGCGTAGGGGGGCAGGGAAACACCATATATTTT. Its protein is CASSVGGQGNTIYF.

The V gene is TRBV7-6, the J gene TRBJ2-5; TRBD1 is a possible D gene (5 bases). V lost 1 base and J lost 5, with 14 bases in between. The CDR3 totals 15 residues. CDR1 SGHVS and CDR2 FNYEAQ come from the germline V gene. The CDR3 reads CASSLETALGETQYF. In DNA, the CDR3 is TGTGCCAGCAGCTTAGAGACAGCTCTGGGGGAGACCCAGTACTTC.

This clone was seen only a few times. The rearrangement joins TRBV19 to TRBJ2-5; the match to TRBD1 covers 7 bases. CDR1 LNHDA and CDR2 SQIVND come from the germline V gene (reference sequence). Trimming removed 4 bases from V and 4 bases from J; junction bases left unmatched: 9. This CDR3 region has 15 residues. For the CDR3, the DNA is TGTGCCAGTAGTACAAGGACAGGTGGGGCAGAGACCCAGTACTTC. It yields the protein CASSTRTGGAETQYF.

The CDR3 sequence is CASSLTSRGTEAFF. The CDR3 DNA reads as TGTGCCAGCAGCTTAACTTCACGGGGCACTGAAGCTTTCTTT. The chain recombines TRBV11-3 with TRBJ1-1; D ambiguous. Per germline, CDR1 SGHNT and CDR2 YENEEA. CDR3 length: 14 amino acids. The V end was cut by 2 bases, the J end by 4 bases, with 11 bases between.

V is TRBV2 and J is TRBJ2-2, with 8 bases aligning to TRBD2. CDR1 is SNHLY and CDR2 is FYNNEI in the germline V gene. The CDR3 length is 14 residues. Trimming removed 4 bases from V and 4 bases from J; junction bases left unmatched: 2. The CDR3 reads CASSVGGGTGELFF. The DNA of the CDR3 is TGTGCCAGCAGTGTCGGGGGGGGCACCGGGGAGCTGTTTTTT.

CDR3 nucleotide sequence: TGTGCCAGCAGCCTCCCACAGGGGGTTGGCTACACCTTC. Protein sequence: CASSLPQGVGYTF. The chain uses TRBV7-9 and TRBJ1-2; 8 bases are a match to TRBD1. CDR1 and CDR2 (germline): SEHNR, FQNEAQ (reference sequence). J lost 7 bases, V lost 5 bases, and 6 bases had no gene match. The CDR3 runs to 13 residues.

The chain uses TRBV5-1 and TRBJ1-1; no firm D call. The ends were cut back, 4 bases at V and 4 bases at J, with 14 bases in the middle. This CDR3 has 14 amino acids. Germline CDR1 and CDR2: SGHRS and YFSETQ. The CDR3 DNA follows: TGCGCCAGCAGCGGCGGCTCGACCGGCACTGAAGCTTTCTTT. It is translated as CASSGGSTGTEAFF.

V gene TRBV7-8 combines with J gene TRBJ2-3, with TRBD2 matching over 8 bases. V trimming: 5 bases; J trimming: 0 bases; junction bases outside the gene matches: 7. In germline, CDR1 is SGHVS, CDR2 FQNEAQ. This CDR3 is 16 amino acids long. The CDR3 DNA reads TGTGCCAGCAGCCACATTAGCGGGGTTAGCACAGATACGCAGTATTTT. The encoded protein is CASSHISGVSTDTQYF.